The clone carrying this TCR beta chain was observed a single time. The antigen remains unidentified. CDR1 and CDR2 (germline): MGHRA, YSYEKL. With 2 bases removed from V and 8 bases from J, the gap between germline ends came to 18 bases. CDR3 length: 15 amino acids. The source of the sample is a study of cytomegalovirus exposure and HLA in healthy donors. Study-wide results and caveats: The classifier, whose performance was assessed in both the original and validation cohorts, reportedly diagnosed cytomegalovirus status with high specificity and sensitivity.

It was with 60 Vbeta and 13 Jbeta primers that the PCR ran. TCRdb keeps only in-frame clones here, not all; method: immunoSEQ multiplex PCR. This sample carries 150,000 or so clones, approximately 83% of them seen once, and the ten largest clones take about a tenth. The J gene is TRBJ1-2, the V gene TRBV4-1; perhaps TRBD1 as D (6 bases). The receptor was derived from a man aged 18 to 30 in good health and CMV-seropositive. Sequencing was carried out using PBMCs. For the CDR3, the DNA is TGCGCCAGCAGCCAAACAACCTACAGGGCGGGCGGCTACACCTTC. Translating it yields CASSQTTYRAGGYTF.